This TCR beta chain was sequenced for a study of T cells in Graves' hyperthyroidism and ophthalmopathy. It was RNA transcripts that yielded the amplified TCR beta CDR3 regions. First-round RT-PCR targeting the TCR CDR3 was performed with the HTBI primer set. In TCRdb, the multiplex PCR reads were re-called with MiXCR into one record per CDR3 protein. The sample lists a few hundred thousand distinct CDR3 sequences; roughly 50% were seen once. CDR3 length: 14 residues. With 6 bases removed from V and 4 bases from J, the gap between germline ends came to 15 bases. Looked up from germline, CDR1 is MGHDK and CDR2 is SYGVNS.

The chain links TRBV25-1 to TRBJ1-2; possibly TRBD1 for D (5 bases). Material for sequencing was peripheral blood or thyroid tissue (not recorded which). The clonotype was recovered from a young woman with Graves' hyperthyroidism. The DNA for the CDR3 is TGTGCCAGCAGCCAAACGGGGCGCAGCTATGGCTACACCTTC. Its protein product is CASSQTGRSYGYTF.